These 5 T cell receptor beta chains originate from one sample sequenced in a study of early T cells in non-severe SARS-CoV-2 infection. TCRdb reprocessed the 5' RACE reads with MiXCR, giving one entry per CDR3 protein. The sample carries some 21,000 distinct CDR3 sequences, around 5.2% recorded once. The sample consisted of whole blood. The origin of the receptors is an adult who was a healthcare worker with PCR-confirmed SARS-CoV-2 infection or an uninfected control (not recorded which).

This clonotype was seen repeatedly, ten times or more. This sequence joins TRBV6-6 and TRBJ2-5; the D gene is possibly TRBD2 (5 bases). Germline V gene lookup returns CDR1 MNHNY and CDR2 SVGAGI (reference sequence). Trimming took 0 bases from V and 2 from J, leaving 7 bases between them. CDR3 length equals 14 residues. The CDR3 region is CASSYSTTQETQYF. Here the CDR3 DNA reads TGTGCCAGCAGTTACTCGACTACACAAGAGACCCAGTACTTC.

This rearrangement joins TRBV21-1 to TRBJ2-7; the DNA was not used to check the table's D call, TRBD1. TRBV21-1 constitutes a pseudogene. CDR3 length: 16 residues. DNA for the CDR3: TGTGCCAGCTCACTGCCCTTTTACACCCCTTTAGCCGAGCAGTACGTC. Translation: CASSLPFYTPLAEQYV.

Many counts were recorded for this clonotype. The chain couples TRBV12-3 or TRBV12-4 to TRBJ1-1; D gene uncertain. The V end lost 0 bases, the J end lost 0 bases, and 8 bases lay between the germline ends. The CDR3 has 15 residues. The CDR3 region is CASSLAGGMNTEAFF. CDR3 sequence (DNA): TGTGCCAGCAGTTTAGCGGGAGGGATGAACACTGAAGCTTTCTTT.

This clonotype showed up many times. The chain is built from TRBV7-9 and TRBJ2-7; D is undetermined. Germline V gene lookup returns CDR1 SEHNR and CDR2 FQNEAQ (reference sequence). This CDR3 has 14 amino acids. Trimming took off 0 bases at V and 0 bases at J, with 6 bases between the two ends. Written as DNA, the CDR3 is TGTGCCAGCAGCTTAGCTGGGATCTCCTACGAGCAGTACGTC. Amino acids: CASSLAGISYEQYV.

This clonotype was counted ten times or more. The chain employs TRBV28 and TRBJ2-1; D is unclear. Deletions cut 4 bases from V and 2 bases from J, with 6 bases between. This CDR3 spans 13 amino acids. CDR1 MDHEN and CDR2 SYDVKM come from the germline V gene. The DNA for the CDR3 is TGTGCCAGCAGTTCCCACACCTACAATGAGCAGTTCTTC. This gives the protein CASSSHTYNEQFF.